This T cell receptor beta chain was captured in a study of OX40 agonist ivuxolimab in advanced cancers. CDR3 length equals 14 residues. The V end was cut by 1 base, the J end by 4 bases, with 10 bases between. Germline V gene lookup returns CDR1 MNHNS and CDR2 SASEGT. Worth noting for this clone: Its cognate antigen is unknown.

Patients were ruled out by autoimmune disease history or systemic immunosuppression. Broader study findings: The study found that CD8+ T cells averaged more expanded clones than CD4+. Some nonresponders also had low normalized T-cell clonal expansion.

Measured with immunoSEQ multiplex PCR; TCRdb has only the in-frame clones, and not every one. Seen here are over 70,000 clones, about 84% observed once, and the top ten hold 6.5% to 7.5%. This chain uses TRBV6-1 with TRBJ1-2, with D perhaps TRBD1 (6 bases). Material: CD4+ or CD8+ T cells sorted from blood, obtained in a trial of the OX40 agonist ivuxolimab. The clonotype was recovered from an adult with an advanced solid tumor such as melanoma, head and neck, liver or kidney cancer. The CDR3 here is CASSEVGGGYGYTF. CDR3 bases: TGTGCCAGCAGTGAAGTGGGAGGGGGCTATGGCTACACCTTC.